This T cell receptor beta chain was identified in a study of CD8 T cells in Susac syndrome. Reverse transcription used roughly 0.45 to 1 ug RNA and random hexamers. Across 54 Vbeta and 13 Jbeta, TCR beta CDR3 was amplified with immunoSEQ multiplex PCR. TCRdb passed the immunoSEQ multiplex PCR reads through MiXCR, listing each CDR3 protein once. This sample has some 190,000 distinct CDR3 sequences, with over 85% found just once. Germline V CDR1 and CDR2: GTSNPN, SVGIG (reference sequence). The CDR3 extends over 13 amino acids. The V and J ends lost 3 bases and 4 bases respectively, with 12 bases between them. The sample holds one count of this clonotype.

The sequenced sample was CD4+ T cells from PBMCs. The clonotype comes from a human donor in good health. This rearrangement joins TRBV30 to TRBJ1-1; D is uncertain. This CDR3 reads CAWSLRGSTEAFF. CDR3 bases: TGTGCCTGGAGCCTGCGAGGCAGCACTGAAGCTTTCTTT.